This TCR beta chain derives from a study of OX40 agonist ivuxolimab in advanced cancers. Regarding the study as a whole: Clonal expansion was seen in CD4+ and CD8+ blood T cells by week 6 at 0.1 to 3.0 mg/kg.

Note on this clone: The antigen remains undetermined.

Exclusion of a patient followed from autoimmune disease history or systemic immunosuppression. J gave up 0 bases and V 4 bases, and 8 bases lay outside the gene matches. CDR1 and CDR2 from the germline V gene are LGHNA and YNFKEQ. The CDR3 runs 17 residues. This table comes from immunoSEQ multiplex PCR, and its TCRdb copy is limited to in-frame clones, with some not included. The top ten hold around 1.5% of the sample, which has tens of thousands of clones, 87% seen once. This chain uses TRBV4-2 with TRBJ2-1; 8 bases align to TRBD1. Source: CD4+ or CD8+ T cells sorted from blood, taken in a trial of the OX40 agonist ivuxolimab. This receptor was identified in an adult with an advanced solid tumor such as melanoma, head and neck, liver or kidney cancer. CDR3 DNA: TGTGCCAGCAGCCTTGATCGGACAGGGAGCTCCTACAATGAGCAGTTCTTC. Encoded protein: CASSLDRTGSSYNEQFF.